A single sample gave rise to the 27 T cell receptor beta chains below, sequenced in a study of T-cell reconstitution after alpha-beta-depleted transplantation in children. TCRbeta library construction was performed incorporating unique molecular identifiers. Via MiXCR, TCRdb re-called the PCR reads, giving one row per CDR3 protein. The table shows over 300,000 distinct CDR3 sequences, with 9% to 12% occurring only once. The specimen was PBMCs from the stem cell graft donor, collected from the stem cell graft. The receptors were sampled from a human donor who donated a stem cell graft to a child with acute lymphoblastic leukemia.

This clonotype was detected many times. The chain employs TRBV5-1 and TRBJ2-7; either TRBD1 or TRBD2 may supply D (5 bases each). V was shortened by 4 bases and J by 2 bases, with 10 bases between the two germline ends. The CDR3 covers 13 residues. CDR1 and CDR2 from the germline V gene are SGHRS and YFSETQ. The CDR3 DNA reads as TGCGCCAGCAGCCCGGGACCGGCCTACGAGCAGTACTTC. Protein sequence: CASSPGPAYEQYF. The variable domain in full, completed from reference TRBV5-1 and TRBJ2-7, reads KAGVTQTPRYLIKTRGQQVTLSCSPISGHRSVSWYQQTPGQGLQFLFEYFSETQRNKGNFPGRFSGRQFSNSRSEMNVSTLELGDSALYLCASSPGPAYEQYFGPGTRLTVT.

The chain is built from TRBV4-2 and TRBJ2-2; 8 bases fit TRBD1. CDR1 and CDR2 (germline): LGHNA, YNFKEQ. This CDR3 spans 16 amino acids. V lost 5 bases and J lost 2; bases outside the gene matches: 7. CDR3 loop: CASSGQGIPNTGELFF. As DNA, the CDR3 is TGTGCCAGCAGCGGACAGGGAATCCCCAACACCGGGGAGCTGTTTTTT.

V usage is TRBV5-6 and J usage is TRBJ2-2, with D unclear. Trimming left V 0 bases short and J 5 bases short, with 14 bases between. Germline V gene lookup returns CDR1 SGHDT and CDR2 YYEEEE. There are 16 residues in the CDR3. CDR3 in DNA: TGTGCCAGCAGCTTGGCCGGTGGGCTGGGGACCGGGGAGCTGTTTTTT. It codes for CASSLAGGLGTGELFF.

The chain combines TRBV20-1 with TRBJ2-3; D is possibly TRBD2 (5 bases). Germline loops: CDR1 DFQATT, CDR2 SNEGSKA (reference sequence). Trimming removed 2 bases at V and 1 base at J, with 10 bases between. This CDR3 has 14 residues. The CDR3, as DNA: TGCAGTGCTAGACTAGGAGCGGGCACAGATACGCAGTATTTT. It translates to CSARLGAGTDTQYF.

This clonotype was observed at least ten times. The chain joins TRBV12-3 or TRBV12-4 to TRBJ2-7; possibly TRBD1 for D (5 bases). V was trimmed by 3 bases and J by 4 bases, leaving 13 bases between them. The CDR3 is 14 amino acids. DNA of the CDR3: TGTGCCAGCAGTTTTTCCAGGGTAGGGTACGAGCAGTACTTC. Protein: CASSFSRVGYEQYF.

The CDR3 here is CASSLTLGAGYEQYF. In DNA form, the CDR3 reads TGTGCCAGCAGCTTAACTCTGGGGGCAGGCTACGAGCAGTACTTC. The rearrangement uses TRBV7-2 and TRBJ2-7; D is possibly TRBD1 (6 bases). The germline gives CDR1 SGHTA, CDR2 FQGNSA. The CDR3 covers 15 residues. Deletions cut 2 bases from V and 3 bases from J, with 14 bases between.

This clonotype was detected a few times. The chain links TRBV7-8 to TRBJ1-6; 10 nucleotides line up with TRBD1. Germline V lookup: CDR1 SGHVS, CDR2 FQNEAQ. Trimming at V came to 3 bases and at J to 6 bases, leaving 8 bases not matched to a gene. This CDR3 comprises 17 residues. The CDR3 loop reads CASSFLGQGNPNSPLHF. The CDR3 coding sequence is TGTGCCAGCAGCTTTCTGGGACAGGGGAATCCTAATTCACCCCTCCACTTT.

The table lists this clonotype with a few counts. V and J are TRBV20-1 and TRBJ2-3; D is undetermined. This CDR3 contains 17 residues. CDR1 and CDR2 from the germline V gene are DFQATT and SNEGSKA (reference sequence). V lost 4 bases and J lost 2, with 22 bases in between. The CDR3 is CSATGPTRYRHTDTQYF. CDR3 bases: TGCAGTGCTACCGGTCCGACCCGCTACCGCCACACAGATACGCAGTATTTT.

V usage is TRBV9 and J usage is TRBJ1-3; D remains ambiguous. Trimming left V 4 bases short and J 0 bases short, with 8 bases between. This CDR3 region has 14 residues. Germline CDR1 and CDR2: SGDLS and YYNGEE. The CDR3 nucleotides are TGTGCCAGCAGCCCACAGAACTCTGGAAACACCATATATTTT. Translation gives CASSPQNSGNTIYF.

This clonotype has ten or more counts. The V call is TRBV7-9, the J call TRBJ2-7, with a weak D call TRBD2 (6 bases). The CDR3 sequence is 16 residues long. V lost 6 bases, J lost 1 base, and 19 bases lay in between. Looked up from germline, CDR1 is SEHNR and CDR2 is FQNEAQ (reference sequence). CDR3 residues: CASSSTRGSRSYEQYF. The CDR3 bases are TGTGCCAGCAGTTCTACACGGGGGTCCCGTTCCTACGAGCAGTACTTC.

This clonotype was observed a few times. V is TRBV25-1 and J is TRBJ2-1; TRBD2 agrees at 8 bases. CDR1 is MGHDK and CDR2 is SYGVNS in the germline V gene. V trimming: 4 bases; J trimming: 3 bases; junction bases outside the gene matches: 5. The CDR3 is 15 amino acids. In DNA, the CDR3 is TGTGCCAGCAGTGTAGCGGGACTGTTCTACAATGAGCAGTTCTTC. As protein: CASSVAGLFYNEQFF.

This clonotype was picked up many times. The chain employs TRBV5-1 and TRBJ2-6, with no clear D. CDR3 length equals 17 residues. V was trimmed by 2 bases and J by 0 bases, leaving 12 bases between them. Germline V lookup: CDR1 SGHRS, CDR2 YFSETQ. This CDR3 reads CASSLRTPSSGANVLTF. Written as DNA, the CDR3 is TGCGCCAGCAGCTTAAGGACGCCAAGCTCTGGGGCCAACGTCCTGACTTTC.

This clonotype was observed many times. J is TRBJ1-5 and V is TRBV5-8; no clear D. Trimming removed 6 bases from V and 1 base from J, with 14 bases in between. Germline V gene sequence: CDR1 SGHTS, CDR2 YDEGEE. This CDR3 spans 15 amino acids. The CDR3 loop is CASTRGLMSNQPQHF. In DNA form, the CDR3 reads TGTGCCAGCACACGGGGTCTAATGAGCAATCAGCCCCAGCATTTT.

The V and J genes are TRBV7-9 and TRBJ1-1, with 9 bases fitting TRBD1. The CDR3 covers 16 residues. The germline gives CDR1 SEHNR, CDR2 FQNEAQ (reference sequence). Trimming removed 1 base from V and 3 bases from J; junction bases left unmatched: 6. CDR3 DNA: TGTGCCAGCAGCTTAGACCCGGGACAGGGTCACACTGAAGCTTTCTTT. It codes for CASSLDPGQGHTEAFF.

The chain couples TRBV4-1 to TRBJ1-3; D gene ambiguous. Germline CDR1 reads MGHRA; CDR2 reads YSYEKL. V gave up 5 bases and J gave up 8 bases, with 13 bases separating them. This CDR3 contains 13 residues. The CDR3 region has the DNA TGCGCCAGCAGCGTCGGTTTAATGGACACCATATATTTT. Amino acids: CASSVGLMDTIYF.

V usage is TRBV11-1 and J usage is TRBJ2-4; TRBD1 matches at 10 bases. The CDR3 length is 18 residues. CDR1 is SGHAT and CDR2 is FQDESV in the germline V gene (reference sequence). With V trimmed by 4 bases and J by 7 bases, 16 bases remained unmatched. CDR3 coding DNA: TGTGCCAGCAGCTCGACCGAACCCGGGACAGGGGCTATGAACATTCAGTACTTC. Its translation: CASSSTEPGTGAMNIQYF.

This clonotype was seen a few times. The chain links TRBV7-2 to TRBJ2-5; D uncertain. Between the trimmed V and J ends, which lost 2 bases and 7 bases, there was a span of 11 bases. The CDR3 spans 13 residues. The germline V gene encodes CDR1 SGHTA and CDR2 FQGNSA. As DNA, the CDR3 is TGTGCCAGCAGCTTATACCAAAGAGGGACCCAGTACTTC. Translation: CASSLYQRGTQYF.

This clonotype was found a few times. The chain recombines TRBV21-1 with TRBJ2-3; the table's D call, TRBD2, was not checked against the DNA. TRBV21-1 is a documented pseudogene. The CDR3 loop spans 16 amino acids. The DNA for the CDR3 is TGTGCCAGCACTAAAGATCTAGCGGGGGACACAGATACGCAGTATTTT. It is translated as CASTKDLAGDTDTQYF.

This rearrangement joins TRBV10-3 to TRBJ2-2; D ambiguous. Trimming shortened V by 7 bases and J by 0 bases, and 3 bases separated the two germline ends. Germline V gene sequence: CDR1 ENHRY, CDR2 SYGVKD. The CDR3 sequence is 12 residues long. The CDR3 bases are TGTGCCATCAAAACGAACACCGGGGAGCTGTTTTTT. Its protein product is CAIKTNTGELFF.

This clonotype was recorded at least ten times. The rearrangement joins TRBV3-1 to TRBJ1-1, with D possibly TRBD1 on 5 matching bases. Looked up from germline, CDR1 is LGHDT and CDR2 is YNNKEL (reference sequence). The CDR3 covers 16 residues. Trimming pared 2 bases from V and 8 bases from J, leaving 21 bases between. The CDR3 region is CASSQPQGRGRLEAFF. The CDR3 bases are TGTGCCAGCAGCCAACCCCAGGGTAGGGGAAGATTAGAAGCTTTCTTT.

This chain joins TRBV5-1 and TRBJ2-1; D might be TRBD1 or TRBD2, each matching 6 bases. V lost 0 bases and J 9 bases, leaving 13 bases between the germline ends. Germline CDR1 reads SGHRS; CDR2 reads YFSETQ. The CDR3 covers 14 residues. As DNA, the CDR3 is TGCGCCAGCAGCTTGGGGAGGGGGTCCGGTGAGCAGTTCTTC. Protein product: CASSLGRGSGEQFF.

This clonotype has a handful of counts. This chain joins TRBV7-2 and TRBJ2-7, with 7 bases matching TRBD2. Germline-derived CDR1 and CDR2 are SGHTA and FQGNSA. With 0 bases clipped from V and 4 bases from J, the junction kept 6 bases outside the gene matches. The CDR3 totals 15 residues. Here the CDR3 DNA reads TGTGCCAGCAGCTTAGCGGCAGGACTAGGGTACGAGCAGTACTTC. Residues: CASSLAAGLGYEQYF.

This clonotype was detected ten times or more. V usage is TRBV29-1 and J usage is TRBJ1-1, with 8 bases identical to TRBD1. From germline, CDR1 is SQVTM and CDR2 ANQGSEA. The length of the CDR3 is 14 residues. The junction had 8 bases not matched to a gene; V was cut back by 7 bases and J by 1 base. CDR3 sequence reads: CSASPGTGNTEAFF. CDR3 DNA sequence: TGCAGCGCCAGTCCCGGGACAGGGAACACTGAAGCTTTCTTT.

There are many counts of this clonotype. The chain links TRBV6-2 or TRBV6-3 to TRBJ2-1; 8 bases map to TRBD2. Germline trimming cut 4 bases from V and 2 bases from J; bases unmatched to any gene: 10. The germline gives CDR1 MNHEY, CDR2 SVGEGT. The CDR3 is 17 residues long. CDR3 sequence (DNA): TGTGCCAGCAGTTCCGACTCTAGCGGGCTACCCTACAATGAGCAGTTCTTC. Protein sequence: CASSSDSSGLPYNEQFF.

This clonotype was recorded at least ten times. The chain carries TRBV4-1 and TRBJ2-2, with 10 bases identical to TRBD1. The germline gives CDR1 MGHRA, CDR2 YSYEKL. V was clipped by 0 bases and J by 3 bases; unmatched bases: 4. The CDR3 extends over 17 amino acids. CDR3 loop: CASSQETTGGDTGELFF. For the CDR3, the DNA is TGCGCCAGCAGCCAAGAGACGACAGGGGGCGACACCGGGGAGCTGTTTTTT.

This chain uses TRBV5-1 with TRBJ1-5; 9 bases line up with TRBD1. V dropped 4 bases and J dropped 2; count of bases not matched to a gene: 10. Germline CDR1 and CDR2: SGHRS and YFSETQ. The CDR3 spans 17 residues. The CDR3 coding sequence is TGCGCCAGCAGCACCGCGCACAGGGGGCAGGGCAATCAGCCCCAGCATTTT. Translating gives CASSTAHRGQGNQPQHF. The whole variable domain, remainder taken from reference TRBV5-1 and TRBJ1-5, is KAGVTQTPRYLIKTRGQQVTLSCSPISGHRSVSWYQQTPGQGLQFLFEYFSETQRNKGNFPGRFSGRQFSNSRSEMNVSTLELGDSALYLCASSTAHRGQGNQPQHFGDGTRLSIL.

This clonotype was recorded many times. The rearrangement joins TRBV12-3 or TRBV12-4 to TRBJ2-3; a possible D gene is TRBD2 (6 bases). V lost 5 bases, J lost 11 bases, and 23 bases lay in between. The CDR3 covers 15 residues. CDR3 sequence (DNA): TGTGCCAGCAGTCTTAGGGGACTCACTACGGAGGGGCAGTATTTT. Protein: CASSLRGLTTEGQYF.